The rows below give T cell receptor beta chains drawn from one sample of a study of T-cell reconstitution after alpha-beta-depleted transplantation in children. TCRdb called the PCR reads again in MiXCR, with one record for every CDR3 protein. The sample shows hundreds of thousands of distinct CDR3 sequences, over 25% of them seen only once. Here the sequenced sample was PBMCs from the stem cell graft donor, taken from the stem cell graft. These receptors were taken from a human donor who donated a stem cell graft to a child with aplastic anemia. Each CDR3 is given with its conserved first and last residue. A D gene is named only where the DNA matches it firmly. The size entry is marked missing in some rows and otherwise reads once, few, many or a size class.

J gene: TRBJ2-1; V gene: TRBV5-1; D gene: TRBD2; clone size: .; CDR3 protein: CASSLDGQREYNEQFF; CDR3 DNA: TGCGCCAGCAGCTTGGACGGGCAGCGGGAGTACAATGAGCAGTTCTTC
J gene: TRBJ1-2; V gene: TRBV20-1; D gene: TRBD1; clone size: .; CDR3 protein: CSASRTGGGYTF; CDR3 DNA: TGCAGTGCTAGTCGGACAGGGGGGGGCTACACCTTC
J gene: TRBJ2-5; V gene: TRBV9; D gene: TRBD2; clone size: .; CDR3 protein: CASSTKWTSEKETQYF; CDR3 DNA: TGTGCCAGCAGCACCAAATGGACTAGCGAGAAAGAGACCCAGTACTTC
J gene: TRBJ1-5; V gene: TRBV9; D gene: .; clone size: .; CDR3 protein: CASSVGGGPSGPQHF; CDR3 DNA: TGTGCCAGCAGCGTAGGTGGGGGGCCCTCGGGGCCCCAGCATTTT
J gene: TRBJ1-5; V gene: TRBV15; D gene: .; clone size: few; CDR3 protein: CATSSGHYNQAQHF; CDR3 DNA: TGTGCCACCAGCAGTGGGCACTATAATCAGGCCCAGCATTTT
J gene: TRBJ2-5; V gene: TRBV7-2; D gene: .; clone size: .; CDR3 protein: CASGRAMETQYF; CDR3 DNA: TGTGCCAGCGGAAGAGCGATGGAGACCCAGTACTTC
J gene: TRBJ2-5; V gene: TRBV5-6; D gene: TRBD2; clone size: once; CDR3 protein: CASSLRTSGSGLETQYF; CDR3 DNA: TGTGCCAGCAGCTTGAGGACTAGCGGGAGTGGGTTAGAGACCCAGTACTTC
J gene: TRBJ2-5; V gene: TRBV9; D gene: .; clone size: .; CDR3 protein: CASSVGPGTGGETQYF; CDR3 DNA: .
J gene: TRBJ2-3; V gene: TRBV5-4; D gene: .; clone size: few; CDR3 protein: CASSYGGSGRSRTDTQYF; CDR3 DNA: TGTGCCAGCAGCTATGGGGGGTCCGGGAGATCCCGCACAGATACGCAGTATTTT
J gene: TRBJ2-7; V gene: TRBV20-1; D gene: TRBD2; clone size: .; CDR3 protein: CSARDLASGTAEQYF; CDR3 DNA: TGCAGTGCTAGAGATCTGGCTAGCGGGACGGCCGAGCAGTACTTC
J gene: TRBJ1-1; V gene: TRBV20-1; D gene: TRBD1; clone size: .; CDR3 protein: CSARLGTGVTEAFF; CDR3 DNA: TGCAGTGCCCGATTGGGGACAGGGGTCACTGAAGCTTTCTTT
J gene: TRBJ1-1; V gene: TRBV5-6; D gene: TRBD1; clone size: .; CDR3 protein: CASSLDRGEAFF; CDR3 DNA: TGTGCCAGCAGCCTGGACAGGGGTGAAGCTTTCTTT
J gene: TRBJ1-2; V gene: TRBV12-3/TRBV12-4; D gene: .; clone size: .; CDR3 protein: CASNSDEWGSNGYTF; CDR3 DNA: TGTGCCAGCAACTCTGACGAGTGGGGAAGCAATGGCTACACCTTC
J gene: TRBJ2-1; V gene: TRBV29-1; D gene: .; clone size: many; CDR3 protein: CSVEIVSDEQFF; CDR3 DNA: TGCAGCGTTGAAATCGTATCCGATGAGCAGTTCTTC
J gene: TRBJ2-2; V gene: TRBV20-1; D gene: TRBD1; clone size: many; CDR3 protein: CSATGTGESGELFF; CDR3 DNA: TGCAGTGCTACCGGGACAGGGGAGTCCGGGGAGCTGTTTTTT
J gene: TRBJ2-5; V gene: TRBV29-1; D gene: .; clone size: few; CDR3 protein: CSVVPVMGQETQYF; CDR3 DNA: TGCAGCGTTGTTCCCGTTATGGGCCAAGAGACCCAGTACTTC
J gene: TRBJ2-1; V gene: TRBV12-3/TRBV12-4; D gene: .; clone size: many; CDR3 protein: CASSTGLAGSNEQFF; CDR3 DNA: TGTGCCAGCAGTACGGGGCTAGCTGGTAGCAATGAGCAGTTCTTC
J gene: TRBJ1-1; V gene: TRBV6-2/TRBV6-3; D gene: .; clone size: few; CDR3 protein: CASSYVQGRYWAEAFF; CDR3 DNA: TGTGCCAGCAGTTATGTCCAGGGTCGGTATTGGGCTGAAGCTTTCTTT
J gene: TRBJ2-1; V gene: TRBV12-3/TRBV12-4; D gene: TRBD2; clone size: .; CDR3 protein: CASSLALGGLEQFF; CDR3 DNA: TGTGCCAGCAGTTTAGCGCTTGGGGGACTAGAGCAGTTCTTC
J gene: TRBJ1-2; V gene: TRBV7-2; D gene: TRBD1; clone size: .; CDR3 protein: CASSLTTGGANVGGYTF; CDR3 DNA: TGTGCCAGCAGCTTAACGACAGGGGGCGCAAACGTTGGGGGCTACACCTTC
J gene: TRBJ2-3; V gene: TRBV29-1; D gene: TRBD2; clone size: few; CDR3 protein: CSVDPGIWRETPDTQYF; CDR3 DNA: TGCAGCGTTGACCCGGGGATTTGGCGGGAGACCCCAGATACGCAGTATTTT
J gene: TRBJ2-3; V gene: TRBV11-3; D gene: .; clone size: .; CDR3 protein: CASSLVANTDTQYF; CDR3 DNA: TGTGCCAGCAGCTTAGTTGCAAATACAGATACGCAGTATTTT
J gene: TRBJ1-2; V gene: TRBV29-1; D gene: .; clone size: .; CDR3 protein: CSSSYPPSGYTF; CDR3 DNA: TGCAGCTCCTCGTACCCACCCAGTGGCTACACCTTC
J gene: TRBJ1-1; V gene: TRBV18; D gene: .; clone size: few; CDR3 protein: CASSRDFSNTEAFF; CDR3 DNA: TGTGCCAGCTCACGGGACTTCTCGAACACTGAAGCTTTCTTT
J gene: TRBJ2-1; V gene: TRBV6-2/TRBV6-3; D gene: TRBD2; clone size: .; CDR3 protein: CATDLPSGGKQFF; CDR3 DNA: TGTGCCACTGACCTCCCCTCGGGGGGGAAGCAGTTCTTC
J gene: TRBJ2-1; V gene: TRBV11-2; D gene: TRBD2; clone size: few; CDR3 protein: CASSLGGLAGGRYNEQFF; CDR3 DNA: TGTGCCAGCAGCTTAGGGGGACTAGCGGGAGGGAGATACAATGAGCAGTTCTTC
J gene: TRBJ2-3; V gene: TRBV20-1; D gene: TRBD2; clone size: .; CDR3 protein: CSANKAGGVTDTQYF; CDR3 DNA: TGCAGTGCAAATAAAGCGGGAGGGGTCACAGATACGCAGTATTTT
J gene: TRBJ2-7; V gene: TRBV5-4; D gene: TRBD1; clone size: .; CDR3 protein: CASSSTGESRWHEQYF; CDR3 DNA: TGTGCCAGCAGCTCGACAGGGGAATCAAGATGGCACGAGCAGTACTTC
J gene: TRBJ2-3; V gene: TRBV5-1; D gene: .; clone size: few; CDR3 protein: CASSVGRGYTDTQYF; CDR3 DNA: TGCGCCAGCAGCGTCGGGCGGGGATACACAGATACGCAGTATTTT
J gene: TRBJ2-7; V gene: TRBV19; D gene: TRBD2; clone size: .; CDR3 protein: CASSVAGEVHEQYF; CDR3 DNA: TGTGCCAGTAGCGTAGCGGGAGAGGTGCACGAGCAGTACTTC
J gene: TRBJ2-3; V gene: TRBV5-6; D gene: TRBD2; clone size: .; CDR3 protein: CASSTLISGRIPQYF; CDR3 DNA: TGTGCCAGCAGCACTCTGATTAGCGGGAGGATCCCGCAGTATTTT
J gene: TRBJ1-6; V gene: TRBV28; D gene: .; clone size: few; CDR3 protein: CASSFLVRSSYNSPLHF; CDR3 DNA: TGTGCCAGCAGTTTTTTGGTCCGGAGCTCCTATAATTCACCCCTCCACTTT
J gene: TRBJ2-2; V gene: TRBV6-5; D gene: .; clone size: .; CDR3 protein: CASSYSSNTGELFF; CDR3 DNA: TGTGCCAGCAGTTACTCGTCGAACACCGGGGAGCTGTTTTTT
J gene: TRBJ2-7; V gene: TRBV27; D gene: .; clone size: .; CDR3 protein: CASSSGTSREQYF; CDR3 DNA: TGTGCCAGCAGTTCCGGGACGTCACGGGAGCAGTACTTC
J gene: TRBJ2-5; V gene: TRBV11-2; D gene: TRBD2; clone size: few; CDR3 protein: CASSPRPLAGGGQETQYF; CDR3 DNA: TGTGCCAGCAGCCCGAGACCCCTCGCGGGAGGGGGGCAAGAGACCCAGTACTTC
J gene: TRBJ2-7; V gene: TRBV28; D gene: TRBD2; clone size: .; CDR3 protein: CASSPGLAGEVQYF; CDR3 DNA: TGTGCCAGCAGTCCGGGACTAGCGGGAGAGGTCCAGTACTTC
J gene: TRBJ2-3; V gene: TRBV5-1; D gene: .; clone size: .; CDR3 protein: CASSFEGGDTQYF; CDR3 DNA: TGCGCCAGCAGCTTCGAGGGGGGAGATACGCAGTATTTT
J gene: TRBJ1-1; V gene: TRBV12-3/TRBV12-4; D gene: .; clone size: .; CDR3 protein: CASSPRGTGPNTEAFF; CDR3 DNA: TGTGCCAGCAGCCCTAGGGGTACGGGCCCGAACACTGAAGCTTTCTTT
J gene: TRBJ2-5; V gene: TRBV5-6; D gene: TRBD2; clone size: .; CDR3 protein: CASRSGTSIQTQYF; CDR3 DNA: TGTGCCAGCAGATCCGGGACTAGCATCCAGACCCAGTACTTC
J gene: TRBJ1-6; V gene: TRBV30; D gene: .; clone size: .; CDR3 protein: CAGKGQKNSPLHF; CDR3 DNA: TGTGCCGGTAAAGGACAGAAAAATTCACCCCTCCACTTT
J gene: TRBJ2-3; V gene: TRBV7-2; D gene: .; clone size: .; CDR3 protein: CASSTGWGSSTDTQYF; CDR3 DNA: TGTGCCAGCAGCACCGGTTGGGGCAGTTCAACAGATACGCAGTATTTT
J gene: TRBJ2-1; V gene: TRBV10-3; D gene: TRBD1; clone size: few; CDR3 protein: CAISHDRVNEQFF; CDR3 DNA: TGTGCCATCAGCCACGACAGGGTCAATGAGCAGTTCTTC
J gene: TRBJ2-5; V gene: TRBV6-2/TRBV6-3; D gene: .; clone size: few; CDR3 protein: CASSDGRDQETQYF; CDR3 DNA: TGTGCCAGCAGCGACGGGAGAGATCAAGAGACCCAGTACTTC
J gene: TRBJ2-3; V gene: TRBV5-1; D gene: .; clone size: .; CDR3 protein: CASSLGDAGGDTQYF; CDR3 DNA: TGCGCCAGCAGCTTAGGGGACGCTGGGGGAGATACGCAGTATTTT
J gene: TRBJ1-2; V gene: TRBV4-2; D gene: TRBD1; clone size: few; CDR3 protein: CASSLRDRGPYGYTF; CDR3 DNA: TGTGCCAGCAGCCTCCGGGACAGGGGCCCCTATGGCTACACCTTC
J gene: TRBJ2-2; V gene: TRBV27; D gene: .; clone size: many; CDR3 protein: CASSFAGNTGELFF; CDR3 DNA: TGTGCCAGCAGTTTTGCAGGGAACACCGGGGAGCTGTTTTTT
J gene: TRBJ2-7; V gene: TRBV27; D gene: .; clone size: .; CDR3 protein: CASRHHIRAEQYF; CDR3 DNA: TGTGCCAGCAGGCACCACATCCGGGCCGAGCAGTACTTC
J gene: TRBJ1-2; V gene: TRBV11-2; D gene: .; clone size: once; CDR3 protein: CASSLDNRVAGGYTF; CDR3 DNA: TGTGCCAGCAGCTTAGATAACAGGGTGGCTGGTGGCTACACCTTC
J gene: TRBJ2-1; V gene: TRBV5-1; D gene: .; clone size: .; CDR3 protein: CASSTGAEGIYNEQFF; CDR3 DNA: TGCGCCAGCAGCACGGGGGCGGAGGGCATTTACAATGAGCAGTTCTTC
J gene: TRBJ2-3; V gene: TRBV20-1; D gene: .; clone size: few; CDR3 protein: CSAHPLNPETTDTQYF; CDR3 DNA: TGCAGTGCCCACCCACTAAATCCAGAGACCACAGATACGCAGTATTTT
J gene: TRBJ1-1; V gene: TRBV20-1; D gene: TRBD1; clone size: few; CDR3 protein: CSATRDSPEAFF; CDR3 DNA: TGCAGTGCTACCCGGGACAGTCCTGAAGCTTTCTTT
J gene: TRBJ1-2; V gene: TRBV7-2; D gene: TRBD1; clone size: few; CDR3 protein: CASSLDEGAGGYTF; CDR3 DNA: TGTGCCAGCAGCTTAGATGAGGGGGCCGGTGGCTACACCTTC
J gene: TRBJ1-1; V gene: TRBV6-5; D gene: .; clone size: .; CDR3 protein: CASSYSRASMNTEAFF; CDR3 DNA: TGTGCCAGCAGTTACTCGAGAGCTTCTATGAACACTGAAGCTTTCTTT
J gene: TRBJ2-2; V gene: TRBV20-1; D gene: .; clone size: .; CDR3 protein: CSALPTSIWTGELFF; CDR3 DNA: TGCAGTGCCCTCCCCACTAGTATCTGGACCGGGGAGCTGTTTTTT
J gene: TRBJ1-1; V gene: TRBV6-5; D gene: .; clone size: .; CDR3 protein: CASSYSSKQNKNTEAFF; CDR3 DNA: TGTGCCAGCAGTTACTCCTCGAAACAGAATAAGAACACTGAAGCTTTCTTT
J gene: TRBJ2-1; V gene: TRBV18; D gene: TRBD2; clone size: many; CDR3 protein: CASSLAGGFSTEQFF; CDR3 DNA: TGTGCCAGCTCACTAGCGGGAGGGTTCTCAACAGAGCAGTTCTTC
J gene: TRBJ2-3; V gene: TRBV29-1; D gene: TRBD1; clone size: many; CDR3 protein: CSVGQGARQDTQYF; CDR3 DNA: TGCAGCGTGGGACAGGGGGCGCGTCAAGATACGCAGTATTTT
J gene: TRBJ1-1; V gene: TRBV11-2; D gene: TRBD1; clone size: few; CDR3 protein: CASMTGVQGSTEAFF; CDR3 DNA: TGTGCCAGCATGACCGGGGTACAGGGGAGCACTGAAGCTTTCTTT
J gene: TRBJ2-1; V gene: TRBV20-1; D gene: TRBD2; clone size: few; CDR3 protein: CSARVASGRASEQFF; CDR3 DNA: TGCAGTGCTAGAGTCGCTAGCGGGAGGGCTAGTGAGCAGTTCTTC